The T cell receptor beta chain described here comes from a study of memory CD8 T cells in hepatitis C reinfection. In the study overall: A positive HCV RNA test after two negatives ≥60 days apart defined reinfection. Late/post reinfection sampling occurred 12 to 24 weeks after detected reinfection.

CDR1 is MNHEY, CDR2 SMNVEV, per germline (reference sequence). With 6 bases clipped from V and 3 bases from J, the junction kept 8 bases outside the gene matches. The CDR3 runs to 15 residues. The repertoire was sequenced with immunoSEQ multiplex PCR; TCRdb's copy has only in-frame clones and lacks some. The sample has 4,800 or so clones; approximately 90% are singletons. Time point given: late/post reinfection, 12 to 24 weeks after detection. No in vitro expansion preceded TCR sequencing of the sorted cells. Total naive CD8 T cells were sorted as viable CD3+ CD8+ CD45RO- cells from a couple of donors.

Sample: naive CD8+ T cells sorted from blood. The rearrangement uses TRBV27 and TRBJ1-5; 7 nucleotides line up with TRBD1. The receptor's source is a man between 50 and 59 years old with hepatitis C virus infection. CDR3 loop: CASSPLTGNNQPQHF. DNA of the CDR3: TGTGCCAGCAGCCCCCTGACAGGGAACAATCAGCCCCAGCATTTT.